The 26 T cell receptor beta chains below come from one sample, sequenced in a study of cytomegalovirus exposure and HLA in healthy donors. Assay used: immunoSEQ multiplex PCR; TCRdb lists only in-frame clones, some missing. The sample gives roughly 150,000 clones, about 88% of which show up once; around 10% is in the top ten. The sample comprised PBMCs. The receptors come from a man younger than 30 in good health and CMV-seropositive.

The chain joins TRBV7-3 to TRBJ2-1; 8 bases agree with TRBD1. Germline assignment: CDR1 SGHTA and CDR2 FQGTGA. The CDR3 length is 16 residues. V shed 5 bases and J 8 bases; nucleotides not matched to a gene: 14. The CDR3 is CASSLIGQGFVDEQFF. DNA of the CDR3: TGTGCCAGCAGCCTCATAGGACAGGGATTTGTGGATGAGCAGTTCTTC.

The V gene is TRBV7-8, the J gene TRBJ2-7, with D perhaps TRBD1 (5 bases). The CDR3 length is 13 residues. The ends were cut back, 5 bases at V and 3 bases at J, with 11 bases in the middle. Germline-derived CDR1 and CDR2 are SGHVS and FQNEAQ. CDR3 amino acids: CASSPQGLYEQYF. In nucleotides, the CDR3 is TGTGCCAGCAGCCCTCAGGGCCTCTACGAGCAGTACTTC.

Only one count was recorded for this clone. The V call is TRBV27, the J call TRBJ1-4; the D gene is possibly TRBD1 (6 bases). Germline V gene sequence: CDR1 MNHEY, CDR2 SMNVEV (reference sequence). This CDR3 contains 15 residues. Trimming removed 6 bases from V and 8 bases from J, with 19 bases in between. The CDR3 reads CASSPGTLGGEKLFF. In nucleotides, the CDR3 is TGTGCCAGCAGCCCCGGGACACTCGGGGGGGAAAAACTGTTTTTT.

The sample holds a few counts of this clone. The chain is built from TRBV7-6 and TRBJ1-2; perhaps TRBD1 as D (6 bases). Trimming took off 4 bases at V and 4 bases at J, with 10 bases between the two ends. Germline CDR1 and CDR2: SGHVS and FNYEAQ. The CDR3 covers 13 residues. The CDR3 reads CASSSGGPYGYTF. The CDR3 DNA reads TGTGCCAGCAGCTCGGGGGGCCCCTATGGCTACACCTTC.

J is TRBJ2-1 and V is TRBV9, with D tentatively TRBD1 (6 bases). CDR1 and CDR2 from the germline V gene are SGDLS and YYNGEE. The CDR3 length is 15 residues. V was shortened by 4 bases and J by 4 bases, with 15 bases between the two germline ends. The chain's CDR3 is CASSRDYGTYNEQFF. Here the CDR3 DNA reads TGTGCCAGCAGCAGAGATTACGGGACATACAATGAGCAGTTCTTC.

This rearrangement joins TRBV5-4 to TRBJ1-2, with 11 nucleotides matching TRBD1. Trimming at V came to 4 bases and at J to 3 bases, leaving 5 bases not matched to a gene. Germline V gene sequence: CDR1 SGHNT, CDR2 YYREEE (reference sequence). The CDR3 loop spans 15 amino acids. The CDR3 reads CASSIWTGGDYGYTF. Here the CDR3 DNA reads TGTGCCAGCAGCATCTGGACAGGGGGCGACTATGGCTACACCTTC.

DNA of the CDR3: TGTGCCAGCAGCTTAGTCGATGGCAGAAATCAGCCCCAGCATTTT. It codes for CASSLVDGRNQPQHF. This chain connects TRBV7-8 to TRBJ1-5, with no clear D. The CDR3 runs 15 residues. Germline lookup yields CDR1 SGHVS and CDR2 FQNEAQ. V dropped 1 base and J dropped 4 bases, with 11 bases sitting between them. Full variable domain (rest looked up from reference TRBV7-8 and TRBJ1-5): GAGVSQSPRYKVAKRGQDVALRCDPISGHVSLFWYQQALGQGPEFLTYFQNEAQLDKSGLPSDRFFAERPEGSVSTLKIQRTQQEDSAVYLCASSLVDGRNQPQHFGDGTRLSIL.

The rearrangement joins TRBV27 to TRBJ2-7; D perhaps matches TRBD2 (6 bases). The germline V gene encodes CDR1 MNHEY and CDR2 SMNVEV (reference sequence). V lost 5 bases and J 1 base, leaving 12 bases between the germline ends. The CDR3 consists of 14 residues. The CDR3 reads CASSPGTQSYEQYF. In DNA form, the CDR3 reads TGTGCCAGCAGTCCCGGGACTCAGTCCTACGAGCAGTACTTC.

V usage is TRBV6-1 and J usage is TRBJ2-3; possibly TRBD2 for D (5 bases). V lost 1 base, J lost 5 bases, and 7 bases lay in between. Germline CDR1 is MNHNS and CDR2 is SASEGT. The CDR3 has 13 residues. CDR3 in amino acids: CASSEGEKDTQYF. The CDR3 DNA follows: TGTGCCAGCAGTGAAGGGGAGAAAGATACGCAGTATTTT.

For the CDR3, the DNA is TGTGCCAGCAGCTTAGTAGAGACAACGGATGGCTACACCTTC. This translates into CASSLVETTDGYTF. This chain connects TRBV7-2 to TRBJ1-2; the D is unclear. The CDR3 spans 14 residues. V lost 1 base and J 6 bases, leaving 12 bases between the germline ends. In germline, CDR1 is SGHTA, CDR2 FQGNSA.

This chain's CDR3 is CASSPPAAGRNTEAFF. The DNA for the CDR3 is TGTGCCAGCTCACCTCCGGCGGCGGGTCGCAACACTGAAGCTTTCTTT. The chain recombines TRBV18 with TRBJ1-1; D is uncertain. Germline values: CDR1 KGHSH, CDR2 LQKENI. Trimming shortened V by 3 bases and J by 2 bases, and 16 bases separated the two germline ends. This CDR3 has 16 amino acids.

The V gene is TRBV28, the J gene TRBJ2-7; 9 bases agree with TRBD2. The germline gives CDR1 MDHEN, CDR2 SYDVKM. With 5 bases clipped from V and 3 bases from J, the junction kept 20 bases outside the gene matches. This CDR3 has 19 amino acids. For the CDR3, the DNA is TGTGCCAGCAGTATTCGGGGACTAGCTTGGCTCACATGGCTCTACGAGCAGTACTTC. This translates into CASSIRGLAWLTWLYEQYF.

A note on this clone: The CDR3 carries no conserved terminal phenylalanine or tryptophan, so it likely arises from a read error. The limits of the CDR3 on the DNA are not certain, so only TCRdb's listed CDR3 is given. V is TRBV30 and J is TRBJ2-6; whether TRBD2, the table's D call, matches the DNA was not checked. The CDR3 contains 11 residues when both ends are counted. Per the germline V gene, CDR1 is GTSNPN and CDR2 is SVGIG (reference sequence). CDR3 sequence: CAWSVGGVHSY.

This clone appeared a few times. V gene TRBV5-4 combines with J gene TRBJ2-7, with TRBD2 matching over 8 bases. This CDR3 spans 15 amino acids. Germline V gene lookup returns CDR1 SGHNT and CDR2 YYREEE (reference sequence). V dropped 6 bases and J dropped 2; count of bases not matched to a gene: 10. This chain's CDR3 is CASTPGGLETYEQYF. DNA of the CDR3: TGTGCCAGCACCCCCGGGGGACTAGAGACCTACGAGCAGTACTTC.

This clone was seen a few times. The chain joins TRBV9 to TRBJ1-2; D is undetermined. CDR1 is SGDLS, CDR2 YYNGEE, per germline. This CDR3 region has 11 residues. V was clipped by 3 bases and J by 8 bases, with 8 bases between them. CDR3 loop: CASSGVRGYTF. CDR3 coding DNA: TGTGCCAGCAGCGGGGTGAGGGGCTACACCTTC.

This chain's CDR3 is CASSLGGSYNEQFF. CDR3 coding DNA: TGTGCCAGCAGCTTGGGGGGCTCCTACAATGAGCAGTTCTTC. This chain connects TRBV11-3 to TRBJ2-1, with D maybe TRBD2 (6 bases). Trimming took off 3 bases at V and 0 bases at J, with 6 bases between the two ends. CDR3 size: 14 residues. Looked up from germline, CDR1 is SGHNT and CDR2 is YENEEA. Complete variable domain (other parts from reference TRBV11-3 and TRBJ2-1): EAGVVQSPRYKIIEKKQPVAFWCNPISGHNTLYWYLQNLGQGPELLIRYENEEAVDDSQLPKDRFSAERLKGVDSTLKIQPAELGDSAVYLCASSLGGSYNEQFFGPGTRLTVL.

CDR3 in amino acids: CASKRGEKLFF. The CDR3 DNA is TGTGCCAGTAAGAGGGGGGAAAAACTGTTTTTT. The rearrangement links TRBV6-1 to TRBJ1-4, with D maybe TRBD1 (6 bases). This CDR3 is 11 amino acids long. Germline values: CDR1 MNHNS, CDR2 SASEGT. V was clipped by 9 bases and J by 8 bases, with 10 bases between them.

The gene calls are TRBV20-1 and TRBJ2-1; possibly TRBD1 for D (5 bases). Trimming took off 1 base at V and 9 bases at J, with 7 bases between the two ends. Germline CDR1 is DFQATT and CDR2 is SNEGSKA (reference sequence). There are 11 residues in the CDR3. The CDR3 nucleotides are TGCAGTGCTAGAGGGGGCACTGAGCAGTTCTTC. The encoded protein is CSARGGTEQFF.

J is TRBJ2-7 and V is TRBV12-5; D possibly corresponds to TRBD1 (6 bases). CDR3 size: 15 residues. Trimming took 5 bases from V and 2 from J, leaving 16 bases between them. Germline CDR1 LGHNT, CDR2 FRNRAP. The CDR3 DNA follows: TGTGCTAGTGGTCACAGGGTTGTAAGTGCCTACGAGCAGTACTTC. Protein sequence: CASGHRVVSAYEQYF.

The chain employs TRBV27 and TRBJ2-7; D perhaps matches TRBD1 (6 bases). Germline loops: CDR1 MNHEY, CDR2 SMNVEV (reference sequence). The ends were cut back, 2 bases at V and 2 bases at J, with 7 bases in the middle. CDR3 length equals 13 residues. The CDR3 loop reads CASSLEGAYEQYF. The CDR3 nucleotides are TGTGCCAGCAGTTTAGAGGGGGCCTACGAGCAGTACTTC.

The chain joins TRBV10-1 to TRBJ2-7; the D gene is possibly TRBD1 (6 bases). This CDR3 is 15 amino acids long. CDR1 and CDR2 from the germline V gene are WNHNN and SYGVQD (reference sequence). V was clipped by 0 bases and J by 3 bases, with 12 bases between them. In nucleotides, the CDR3 is TGCGCCAGCAGTGAGTCCCAGGGGTACTTCTACGAGCAGTACTTC. Protein product: CASSESQGYFYEQYF.

This chain connects TRBV5-5 to TRBJ1-1; 10 nucleotides match TRBD1. J lost 4 bases, V lost 4 bases, and 10 bases had no gene match. Germline V gene sequence: CDR1 SGHKS, CDR2 YYEKEE (reference sequence). The CDR3 sequence is 16 residues long. The CDR3 DNA follows: TGTGCCAGCAGCCCGGGGTGGGACAGGGGAGGCACTGAAGCTTTCTTT. It yields the protein CASSPGWDRGGTEAFF. Full variable domain (remainder filled in from reference TRBV5-5 and TRBJ1-1): DAGVTQSPTHLIKTRGQQVTLRCSPISGHKSVSWYQQVLGQGPQFIFQYYEKEERGRGNFPDRFSARQFPNYSSELNVNALLLGDSALYLCASSPGWDRGGTEAFFGQGTRLTVV.

The rearrangement links TRBV2 to TRBJ2-7; D is possibly TRBD2 (5 bases). Trimming shortened V by 8 bases and J by 6 bases, and 17 bases separated the two germline ends. The CDR3 is 13 amino acids. From germline, CDR1 is SNHLY and CDR2 FYNNEI. CDR3 loop: CASGLRESSEQYF. The CDR3 coding sequence is TGTGCCAGCGGTTTGAGGGAATCGAGCGAGCAGTACTTC.

This clone was recorded only once. This sequence joins TRBV6-1 and TRBJ1-5; 9 bases agree with TRBD1. This CDR3 comprises 18 residues. In germline, CDR1 is MNHNS, CDR2 SASEGT. V lost 1 base and J lost 7; bases outside the gene matches: 14. The CDR3 loop reads CASSEGQRGQGRRQPQHF. CDR3 coding DNA: TGTGCCAGCAGTGAAGGGCAAAGAGGACAGGGGAGGCGGCAGCCCCAGCATTTT.

V and J are TRBV7-7 and TRBJ2-5; TRBD2 aligns across 9 bases. The CDR3 has 15 residues. Germline V gives CDR1 SSHAT, CDR2 FNYEAQ (reference sequence). V dropped 4 bases and J dropped 2; count of bases not matched to a gene: 5. CDR3 sequence: CASSSLAGAQETQYF. The DNA of the CDR3 is TGTGCCAGCAGCTCCTTAGCGGGGGCTCAAGAGACCCAGTACTTC.

The chain joins TRBV5-4 to TRBJ2-5; 7 bases are shared with TRBD1. CDR3 length: 15 amino acids. Per the germline V gene, CDR1 is SGHNT and CDR2 is YYREEE (reference sequence). J was trimmed by 9 bases and V by 2 bases; bases with no gene match: 13. In DNA, the CDR3 is TGTGCCAGCAGCTTTGGGACAGTTGCCCCGCTGTCCCAGTACTTC. This gives the protein CASSFGTVAPLSQYF.